One sample yielded the 22 T cell receptor beta chains listed below, sequenced in a study of blood T cell repertoires in COVID-19. Sequencing used immunoSEQ multiplex PCR; TCRdb keeps in-frame clones, though not all of them. The sample lists about 35,000 clones, 80% occurring once. The material sequenced was peripheral blood. Receptors were obtained from a woman aged 70-85 years with acute or convalescent COVID-19.

This chain links TRBV5-1 with TRBJ2-7; 11 positions match TRBD1. CDR3 length equals 15 residues. V trimming: 4 bases; J trimming: 6 bases; junction bases outside the gene matches: 9. Germline V CDR1 and CDR2: SGHRS, YFSETQ. The CDR3 bases are TGCGCCAGCAGCCTTGGACAGGGGGCGGTGAGCGAGCAGTACTTC. Translated: CASSLGQGAVSEQYF.

Only a few counts were recorded for this clone. The rearrangement joins TRBV15 to TRBJ1-5; D is undetermined. This CDR3 region has 15 residues. The germline V gene encodes CDR1 LNHNV and CDR2 YYDKDF (reference sequence). The germline V and J ends were trimmed by 1 base and 2 bases, with 9 bases remaining between them. Written as DNA, the CDR3 is TGTGCCACCAGCAGAGTCAGGTTAGGCAATCAGCCCCAGCATTTT. Translating it yields CATSRVRLGNQPQHF.

As concerns this clone: The junction departs from germline at one end; a sequencing error may be responsible. The chain carries TRBV19 and TRBJ1-2; D unresolved. CDR3 length equals 13 residues. Germline V CDR1 and CDR2: LNHDA, SQIVND (reference sequence). Here the CDR3 reads CVSRVNGGYGYTF. In nucleotides, the CDR3 is TGTGTCAGTAGAGTAAATGGCGGCTATGGCTACACCTTC.

This clone was counted a few times. The rearrangement joins TRBV6-5 to TRBJ2-7, with 12 bases that match TRBD2. The CDR3 extends over 15 amino acids. V shed 4 bases and J 6 bases; nucleotides not matched to a gene: 7. Germline values: CDR1 MNHEY, CDR2 SVGAGI. The CDR3 DNA is TGTGCCAGCAGTTCGCAGACTAGCGGGAGTGGCGAGCAGTACTTC. It yields the protein CASSSQTSGSGEQYF.

The CDR3 DNA reads as TGTGCCAGCAGCATGACAGGGTTCAATCAGCCCCAGCATTTT. Encoded protein: CASSMTGFNQPQHF. This chain links TRBV6-5 with TRBJ1-5; 7 positions agree with TRBD1. The CDR3 has 14 amino acids. The trim removed 6 bases at V and 3 bases at J, leaving 5 bases unmatched. From germline, CDR1 is MNHEY and CDR2 SVGAGI.

This clone has just a few counts. V and J are TRBV5-4 and TRBJ2-2, with a possible D match to TRBD2 (6 bases). Trimming took off 4 bases at V and 1 base at J, with 11 bases between the two ends. In germline, CDR1 is SGHNT, CDR2 YYREEE (reference sequence). CDR3 length: 15 amino acids. The CDR3 region is CASSRDWRNTGELFF. The CDR3, as DNA: TGTGCCAGCAGCCGGGACTGGCGGAACACCGGGGAGCTGTTTTTT.

The CDR3 here is CASTLGEQFF. CDR3 coding DNA: TGTGCCAGCACCCTAGGTGAGCAGTTCTTC. The chain uses TRBV6-5 and TRBJ2-1; D call uncertain. Germline lookup yields CDR1 MNHEY and CDR2 SVGAGI. The CDR3 has 10 residues. V lost 7 bases, J lost 9 bases, and 7 bases lay in between.

V and J are TRBV29-1 and TRBJ1-2; the match to TRBD1 covers 7 bases. Germline CDR1 and CDR2: SQVTM and ANQGSEA. This CDR3 comprises 15 residues. Trimming took 5 bases from V and 9 from J; bases not matched to a gene: 18. DNA of the CDR3: TGCAGCGTTTCCCCTCATTTAAGACAGGGAGAGAGCTACACCTTC. Translation gives CSVSPHLRQGESYTF.

The J gene is TRBJ2-2, the V gene TRBV6-6; 8 bases map to TRBD2. J gave up 5 bases and V 5 bases, and 4 bases lay outside the gene matches. CDR3 size: 14 residues. Germline values: CDR1 MNHNY, CDR2 SVGAGI (reference sequence). This chain's CDR3 is CASSTVAGTGELFF. CDR3 nucleotides: TGTGCCAGCAGTACGGTAGCGGGAACCGGGGAGCTGTTTTTT.

This clone was counted a few times. J is TRBJ2-5 and V is TRBV19, with 12 nucleotides matching TRBD1. The V segment lost 3 bases and the J segment 4 bases; nucleotides outside the gene matches: 3. The length of the CDR3 is 15 residues. Looked up from germline, CDR1 is LNHDA and CDR2 is SQIVND (reference sequence). The CDR3 loop reads CASSILGQGAETQYF. In DNA, the CDR3 is TGTGCCAGTAGTATTCTGGGACAGGGGGCAGAGACCCAGTACTTC.

V usage is TRBV7-9 and J usage is TRBJ1-1, with D unresolved. The CDR3 spans 13 residues. The germline CDR1 and CDR2 sequences are SEHNR and FQNEAQ (reference sequence). Trimming took 4 bases from V and 1 from J, leaving 7 bases between them. The CDR3 here is CASSWGGNTEAFF. In nucleotides, the CDR3 is TGTGCCAGCAGCTGGGGAGGGAACACTGAAGCTTTCTTT. Complete variable domain (other parts from reference TRBV7-9 and TRBJ1-1): DTGVSQNPRHKITKRGQNVTFRCDPISEHNRLYWYRQTLGQGPEFLTYFQNEAQLEKSRLLSDRFSAERPKGSFSTLEIQRTEQGDSAMYLCASSWGGNTEAFFGQGTRLTVV.

The V call is TRBV27, the J call TRBJ2-7; 8 nucleotides agree with TRBD2. Germline-derived CDR1 and CDR2 are MNHEY and SMNVEV (reference sequence). The CDR3 is made up of 13 amino acids. V trimming: 2 bases; J trimming: 6 bases; junction bases outside the gene matches: 3. CDR3 bases: TGTGCCAGCAGTTTAAGGCTAGCGGGCGAGCAGTACTTC. Encoded protein: CASSLRLAGEQYF.

The rearrangement joins TRBV2 to TRBJ2-7; 13 bases match TRBD2. V lost 6 bases to trimming and J lost 4 bases; unmatched junction nucleotides: 3. This CDR3 is built from 14 residues. Germline CDR1 is SNHLY and CDR2 is FYNNEI. Written as DNA, the CDR3 is TGTGCCAGCAGACCGGGACTAGCGGGGTACGAGCAGTACTTC. It specifies CASRPGLAGYEQYF. The whole variable domain, filled in from reference TRBV2 and TRBJ2-7, reads EPEVTQTPSHQVTQMGQEVILRCVPISNHLYFYWYRQILGQKVEFLVSFYNNEISEKSEIFDDQFSVERPDGSNFTLKIRSTKLEDSAMYFCASRPGLAGYEQYFGPGTRLTVT.

The chain links TRBV19 to TRBJ1-6; D uncertain. This CDR3 comprises 14 residues. The germline V and J ends were trimmed by 9 bases and 6 bases, with 15 bases remaining between them. Germline lookup yields CDR1 LNHDA and CDR2 SQIVND (reference sequence). CDR3 residues: CASGRAAANSPLHF. CDR3 coding DNA: TGTGCCAGCGGGAGGGCCGCGGCTAATTCACCCCTCCACTTT. The whole variable domain, remainder taken from reference TRBV19 and TRBJ1-6, is DGGITQSPKYLFRKEGQNVTLSCEQNLNHDAMYWYRQDPGQGLRLIYYSQIVNDFQKGDIAEGYSVSREKKESFPLTVTSAQKNPTAFYLCASGRAAANSPLHFGNGTRLTVT.

This chain links TRBV5-1 with TRBJ1-1, with D hard to call. This CDR3 is built from 15 residues. Germline V gives CDR1 SGHRS, CDR2 YFSETQ. Trimming left V 3 bases short and J 1 base short, with 13 bases between. The CDR3: CASSWEGGGNTEAFF. The DNA for the CDR3 is TGCGCCAGCAGCTGGGAGGGAGGCGGGAACACTGAAGCTTTCTTT.

The chain has TRBV3-1 (or the pseudogene TRBV3-2) and TRBJ2-5; 12 bases match TRBD2. The CDR3 is made up of 16 amino acids. V was pared by 0 bases and J by 2 bases, with 1 base of the junction left unmatched. Germline V lookup: CDR1 LGHDT, CDR2 YNNKEL (reference sequence). The CDR3 protein is CASSQDLAGGQETQYF. CDR3 sequence (DNA): TGTGCCAGCAGCCAAGATCTAGCGGGGGGGCAAGAGACCCAGTACTTC.

This clone was observed a handful of times. In DNA form, the CDR3 reads TGTGCCAGCTCACGGGACATCCGTGGAAATTCACCCCTCCACTTT. Protein product: CASSRDIRGNSPLHF. The chain uses TRBV18 and TRBJ1-6; maybe TRBD1 (6 bases). Trimming cost V 4 bases and J 7 bases, with 14 bases left between them. This CDR3 region has 15 residues. Germline V CDR1 and CDR2: KGHSH, LQKENI.

This chain uses TRBV7-2 with TRBJ2-2, with D perhaps TRBD1 (6 bases). Germline CDR1 reads SGHTA; CDR2 reads FQGNSA. CDR3 length equals 15 residues. V dropped 3 bases and J dropped 3 bases, with 11 bases sitting between them. CDR3 sequence (DNA): TGTGCCAGCAGCTTCTCAGGGGCGGACACCGGGGAGCTGTTTTTT. Translated: CASSFSGADTGELFF.

The gene calls are TRBV18 and TRBJ1-3; 7 bases align to TRBD1. The CDR3 extends over 17 amino acids. V was pared by 3 bases and J by 0 bases, with 8 bases of the junction left unmatched. Germline assignment: CDR1 KGHSH and CDR2 LQKENI. The DNA of the CDR3 is TGTGCCAGCTCACCTTCAGGGGGGAAGGCCTCTGGAAACACCATATATTTT. Its translation is CASSPSGGKASGNTIYF.

This rearrangement joins TRBV9 to TRBJ1-1; D not certain. The CDR3 is 13 residues long. Deletions cut 4 bases from V and 1 base from J, with 8 bases between. Germline CDR1 and CDR2: SGDLS and YYNGEE. As DNA, the CDR3 is TGTGCCAGCAGCCATCCAGGGAACACTGAAGCTTTCTTT. Its protein product is CASSHPGNTEAFF.

This chain links TRBV19 with TRBJ1-1, with D possibly matching TRBD1 (5 bases). Germline lookup yields CDR1 LNHDA and CDR2 SQIVND (reference sequence). The length of the CDR3 is 14 residues. V lost 6 bases and J 3 bases, leaving 14 bases between the germline ends. Here the CDR3 DNA reads TGTGCCAGTAGCCGGGGCTGGGGGGACACTGAAGCTTTCTTT. As protein: CASSRGWGDTEAFF.

CDR3 loop: CASSEGTSRGSKLFF. The CDR3 nucleotides read TGTGCCAGCAGTGAAGGGACTAGCCGGGGGTCGAAGCTGTTTTTT. The V call is TRBV2, the J call TRBJ2-2; 8 bases match TRBD2. The trim removed 1 base at V and 12 bases at J, leaving 10 bases unmatched. The CDR3 contains 15 residues. CDR1 and CDR2 (germline): SNHLY, FYNNEI.